This TCR beta chain was sequenced in a study of T cell clonotyping in hematopoietic cell transplantation. Background on the study: Samples: about 28 days before transplant, then days 30, 100 and 180 after. Findings of the study overall: Graft donor and pretransplant recipient Inverse Simpson Index values predicted broader posttransplant TCR diversity. Cells were unsorted, so CD4 and CD8 contributions were not separated. Pathologically expanded recipient clonotypes increased progressively from day 30 to day 180 as diversity fell.

Notes on this clone: Its antigen remains unidentified.

The germline V gene has CDR1 SNHLY and CDR2 FYNNEI. The junction had 11 bases not matched to a gene; V was cut back by 8 bases and J by 0 bases. The length of the CDR3 is 17 residues. Profiling relied on immunoSEQ multiplex PCR, and the TCRdb table lists in-frame clones only, not all of them. The sample holds roughly 15,000 clones, about three fifths seen once. V is TRBV2 and J is TRBJ2-3; 10 nucleotides agree with TRBD2. The origin of this receptor is a human donor who either received an allogeneic hematopoietic cell transplant for a myeloid malignancy or was a related donor (not recorded which). Some clones in this sample may be carry-over from other donors' samples. The sequencing sample was made of PBMCs. The CDR3 spells CASGPRASGRSTDTQYF. In nucleotides, the CDR3 is TGTGCCAGCGGTCCTAGGGCTAGCGGGAGAAGCACAGATACGCAGTATTTT.